The 31 T cell receptor beta chains below come from one sample, sequenced in a study of T cells in Graves' hyperthyroidism and ophthalmopathy. Amplification of TCR beta CDR3 regions was performed using RNA transcripts as template. The HTBI primer set served for first-round RT-PCR of the TCR CDR3. TCRdb processed the multiplex PCR reads anew with MiXCR; each CDR3 protein has one entry. The sample has 500,000 to 600,000 distinct CDR3 sequences, 20% seen once. Sequences were obtained from blood. The receptors come from a man aged 35-49 years with Graves' ophthalmopathy.

This clonotype has only a few counts. The chain combines TRBV7-3 with TRBJ2-7; 7 bases align to TRBD1. The CDR3 consists of 13 residues. The V gene's germline CDR1 is SGHTA and CDR2 FQGTGA. After removal of 5 bases from V and 4 bases from J, the junction contained 5 bases not matched to a gene. This CDR3 is CASSPTGEYEQYF. As DNA, the CDR3 is TGTGCCAGCAGCCCAACAGGGGAGTACGAGCAGTACTTC.

V gene TRBV9 combines with J gene TRBJ2-1; D may be TRBD1 (5 bases). Germline V lookup: CDR1 SGDLS, CDR2 YYNGEE. Trimming removed 4 bases at V and 4 bases at J, with 12 bases between. The CDR3 length is 14 residues. DNA of the CDR3: TGTGCCAGCAGCAAGGACACCGTATACAATGAGCAGTTCTTC. Translated, it gives CASSKDTVYNEQFF.

This clonotype showed up just a few times. J is TRBJ2-1 and V is TRBV5-8, with 8 bases aligning to TRBD2. The CDR3 totals 15 residues. With V trimmed by 3 bases and J by 10 bases, 12 bases remained unmatched. Germline V CDR1 and CDR2: SGHTS, YDEGEE. The CDR3 is CASSYLSGGYEEQFF. CDR3 sequence (DNA): TGTGCCAGCAGCTACCTGAGCGGGGGTTATGAGGAGCAGTTCTTC.

The sample holds many counts of this clonotype. This rearrangement joins TRBV7-8 to TRBJ2-1, with TRBD1 as a possible D gene (6 bases). The CDR3 is 14 amino acids. The germline gives CDR1 SGHVS, CDR2 FQNEAQ. The V end lost 5 bases, the J end lost 8 bases, and 16 bases lay between the germline ends. CDR3 protein: CASSPNPDRDEQFF. The CDR3 nucleotides are TGTGCCAGCAGCCCGAATCCGGACAGAGATGAGCAGTTCTTC.

V is TRBV20-1 and J is TRBJ1-1; D may be TRBD1 (6 bases). The CDR3 totals 12 residues. V lost 3 bases and J lost 6, with 11 bases in between. CDR1 and CDR2 from the germline V gene are DFQATT and SNEGSKA (reference sequence). The CDR3 DNA reads TGCAGTGCTAGGGGGGGCAACTCTGAAGCTTTCTTT. Amino acid sequence: CSARGGNSEAFF.

In this sample, this clonotype turned up once. This chain joins TRBV20-1 and TRBJ1-2; 7 bases match TRBD1. CDR3 size: 16 residues. With 5 bases clipped from V and 4 bases from J, the junction kept 16 bases outside the gene matches. Germline V gives CDR1 DFQATT, CDR2 SNEGSKA (reference sequence). As DNA, the CDR3 is TGCAGTGCTCTAGACAGGGCTTCAGTTGGTGGCTATGGCTACACCTTC. Translating it yields CSALDRASVGGYGYTF.

This clonotype was observed a few times. The genes are TRBV12-5 and TRBJ2-3; possibly TRBD1 or TRBD2 for D (5 bases each). Trimming took off 7 bases at V and 8 bases at J, with 16 bases between the two ends. CDR3 size: 13 residues. Germline-derived CDR1 and CDR2 are LGHNT and FRNRAP. The CDR3 reads CASAPRESGTQYF. CDR3 coding DNA: TGTGCTAGTGCCCCCAGGGAGTCAGGTACGCAGTATTTT.

This clonotype was counted at least ten times. The chain recombines TRBV28 with TRBJ2-7, with D possibly TRBD1 on 5 matching bases. CDR1 and CDR2 (germline): MDHEN, SYDVKM. There are 14 residues in the CDR3. Trimming removed 4 bases at V and 3 bases at J, with 13 bases between. Here the CDR3 reads CASSWGGSYYEQYF. DNA of the CDR3: TGTGCCAGCAGTTGGGGCGGATCCTACTACGAGCAGTACTTC. Full variable domain (missing parts from reference TRBV28 and TRBJ2-7): DVKVTQSSRYLVKRTGEKVFLECVQDMDHENMFWYRQDPGLGLRLIYFSYDVKMKEKGDIPEGYSVSREKKERFSLILESASTNQTSMYLCASSWGGSYYEQYFGPGTRLTVT.

This clonotype was found many times. The chain recombines TRBV12-3 or TRBV12-4 with TRBJ2-3; either TRBD1 or TRBD2 may fit D (5 bases each). Trimming stripped 5 bases from V and 5 bases from J, with 11 bases between. This CDR3 is built from 13 residues. CDR3 loop: CASSDPGRDTQYF. The CDR3, as DNA: TGTGCCAGCAGTGATCCGGGACGAGATACGCAGTATTTT.

This clonotype appeared many times. The chain links TRBV18 to TRBJ2-7; 11 bases are a match to TRBD2. Losses at the gene ends were 3 bases for V and 8 bases for J; bases not matched to a gene: 6. Germline loops: CDR1 KGHSH, CDR2 LQKENI. The CDR3 extends over 14 amino acids. The CDR3 loop reads CASSPPGLAAQQYF. The DNA for the CDR3 is TGTGCCAGCTCACCCCCGGGACTAGCGGCCCAGCAGTACTTC.

In its sample, this clonotype was seen a few times. The chain combines TRBV4-1 with TRBJ1-2; 8 bases fit TRBD1. V was pared by 3 bases and J by 5 bases, with 8 bases of the junction left unmatched. Germline V CDR1 and CDR2: MGHRA, YSYEKL. CDR3 length equals 15 residues. CDR3 coding DNA: TGCGCCAGCAGCCAGTACAGGGGGGAACCTTATGGCTACACCTTC. Its protein product is CASSQYRGEPYGYTF.

The genes are TRBV7-9 and TRBJ2-7; TRBD1 matches at 9 bases. The CDR3 sequence is 15 residues long. The J segment lost 2 bases and the V segment lost 6 bases, leaving 8 bases of the junction unmatched. Germline V gene lookup returns CDR1 SEHNR and CDR2 FQNEAQ (reference sequence). The chain's CDR3 is CASSSQGANTYEQYF. The CDR3 region has the DNA TGTGCCAGCAGTTCACAGGGGGCCAATACCTACGAGCAGTACTTC.

V is TRBV6-1 and J is TRBJ2-1; tentatively, D is TRBD1 or TRBD2 (7 bases each). V dropped 9 bases and J dropped 9 bases, with 18 bases sitting between them. This CDR3 is built from 13 residues. CDR1 is MNHNS, CDR2 SASEGT, per germline. Here the CDR3 reads CASSMLRGGEQFF. The CDR3 DNA reads TGTGCCAGTAGTATGCTCAGGGGGGGTGAGCAGTTCTTC.

To note about this clonotype: A much larger clone differs by one base, so this may be a read error. This chain joins TRBV5-1 and TRBJ2-3, with TRBD2 identical over 7 bases. Germline CDR1 reads SGHRS; CDR2 reads YFSETQ. CDR3 length: 19 residues. Trimming at V came to 2 bases and at J to 10 bases, leaving 25 bases not matched to a gene. The CDR3 DNA is TGCGCCAGCAGCTTCGCCTCCGGGACTTGGGAGGGGCGACCTGATCCGCAGTATTTT. As protein: CASSFASGTWEGRPDPQYF.

The chain is built from TRBV28 and TRBJ1-5, with D uncertain. This CDR3 comprises 15 residues. Trimming pared 2 bases from V and 8 bases from J, leaving 16 bases between. CDR1 and CDR2 (germline): MDHEN, SYDVKM. The CDR3 sequence is CASSLEAGFFEPQHF. The CDR3 DNA reads as TGTGCCAGCAGTTTAGAGGCCGGGTTTTTTGAGCCCCAGCATTTT.

In its sample, this clonotype was seen many times. The chain links TRBV28 to TRBJ1-5; 9 positions match TRBD1. CDR1 MDHEN and CDR2 SYDVKM come from the germline V gene. This CDR3 contains 16 residues. Trimming took 4 bases from V and 1 from J; bases not matched to a gene: 5. CDR3 in amino acids: CASSSTGGGSNQPQHF. In nucleotides, the CDR3 is TGTGCCAGCAGTTCGACAGGGGGTGGGAGCAATCAGCCCCAGCATTTT.

This clonotype was detected many times. The chain uses TRBV5-1 and TRBJ2-7, with 9 nucleotides matching TRBD2. Germline values: CDR1 SGHRS, CDR2 YFSETQ. The CDR3 loop spans 16 amino acids. J was trimmed by 3 bases and V by 4 bases; bases with no gene match: 11. DNA of the CDR3: TGCGCCAGCAGCGTCCGTCCTAGCGGGGCGAGCTACGAGCAGTACTTC. Its translation is CASSVRPSGASYEQYF.

This clonotype was seen a few times. The rearrangement uses TRBV6-1 and TRBJ1-1; D is uncertain. The V gene lost 5 bases and the J gene lost 9 bases, with 10 bases spanning the gap. CDR1 and CDR2 from the germline V gene are MNHNS and SASEGT. The CDR3 consists of 11 residues. CDR3 bases: TGTGCCAGCAGTCCCGCCTTGCAAGCTTTCTTT. Translation gives CASSPALQAFF.

This clonotype was recorded many times. The rearrangement joins TRBV6-1 to TRBJ1-2; D perhaps matches TRBD1 (5 bases). Per germline, CDR1 MNHNS and CDR2 SASEGT. Trimming cost V 0 bases and J 3 bases, with 8 bases left between them. CDR3 size: 14 residues. CDR3: CASSEAGADYGYTF. The CDR3 DNA sequence: TGTGCCAGCAGTGAAGCAGGGGCTGACTATGGCTACACCTTC.

This chain joins TRBV5-1 and TRBJ2-3, with 13 bases aligning to TRBD2. Per the germline V gene, CDR1 is SGHRS and CDR2 is YFSETQ. CDR3 length equals 18 residues. Unmatched junction bases numbered 8, after V lost 4 bases and J lost 0 bases. DNA of the CDR3: TGCGCCAGCAGCCGCAGGGGACTAGCGGGGACTAGCACAGATACGCAGTATTTT. Translated, it gives CASSRRGLAGTSTDTQYF.

The chain employs TRBV7-9 and TRBJ2-1, with 8 bases aligning to TRBD2. The V and J ends lost 3 bases and 3 bases, in that order; junction bases with no gene match: 4. The CDR3 has 15 amino acids. Germline V gene data show CDR1 as SEHNR and CDR2 as FQNEAQ (reference sequence). The CDR3 sequence is CASSFSGGLYNEQFF. In DNA, the CDR3 is TGTGCCAGCAGCTTCAGCGGGGGACTCTACAATGAGCAGTTCTTC.

This chain connects TRBV6-2 or TRBV6-3 to TRBJ1-5; possible D gene TRBD1, 5 bases. This CDR3 region has 18 residues. CDR1 and CDR2 from the germline V gene are MNHEY and SVGEGT. The V and J ends lost 5 bases and 0 bases respectively, with 20 bases between them. In DNA form, the CDR3 reads TGTGCCAGCAGTCCGTCTAACCCGGGACGGATTAGCAATCAGCCCCAGCATTTT. Its translation is CASSPSNPGRISNQPQHF.

This chain uses TRBV20-1 with TRBJ2-1; 12 nucleotides align to TRBD1. Germline values: CDR1 DFQATT, CDR2 SNEGSKA (reference sequence). The CDR3 spans 13 residues. Trimming cost V 5 bases and J 7 bases; bases outside gene matches: 3. The CDR3 nucleotides read TGCAGTGCTCGGGACAGGGGGCGAAATGAGCAGTTCTTC. Protein sequence: CSARDRGRNEQFF.

The chain links TRBV24-1 to TRBJ2-1; 8 positions match TRBD1. V shed 1 base and J 7 bases; nucleotides not matched to a gene: 2. Germline CDR1 and CDR2: KGHDR and SFDVKD. The CDR3 has 14 amino acids. The CDR3 region has the DNA TGTGCCACCAGTGATTTACGGGACAGGAATGAGCAGTTCTTC. It is translated as CATSDLRDRNEQFF.

This clonotype was found many times. The CDR3 here is CASSLGGEAFF. CDR3 DNA sequence: TGTGCCAGCTCCCTGGGAGGTGAAGCTTTCTTT. This chain connects TRBV18 to TRBJ1-1; D call uncertain. There are 11 residues in the CDR3. V lost 6 bases to trimming and J lost 7 bases, with 9 bases between them. Per germline, CDR1 KGHSH and CDR2 LQKENI.

The sample holds many counts of this clonotype. This sequence joins TRBV11-2 and TRBJ2-5; D unresolved. The germline CDR1 and CDR2 sequences are SGHAT and FQNNGV. This CDR3 region has 13 residues. V was trimmed by 1 base and J by 5 bases, leaving 8 bases between them. The DNA for the CDR3 is TGTGCCAGCAGCTTAGTCCGCCAGGAGACCCAGTACTTC. It codes for CASSLVRQETQYF. Based on the CDR3 plus reference TRBV11-2 and TRBJ2-5, the full variable domain is EAGVAQSPRYKIIEKRQSVAFWCNPISGHATLYWYQQILGQGPKLLIQFQNNGVVDDSQLPKDRFSAERLKGVDSTLKIQPAKLEDSAVYLCASSLVRQETQYFGPGTRLLVL.

This clonotype has a count of ten or more. J is TRBJ1-3 and V is TRBV12-3 or TRBV12-4, with D uncertain. The CDR3 contains 13 residues. The ends were cut back, 6 bases at V and 4 bases at J, with 10 bases in the middle. The CDR3 DNA follows: TGTGCCAGCAGGAGGGTTTCCGGAAACACCATATATTTT. Protein product: CASRRVSGNTIYF.

CDR3 DNA sequence: TGTGCCAGCAGCATAGTAGGGACAGGGCCCTCCTACGAGCAGTACTTC. It codes for CASSIVGTGPSYEQYF. This rearrangement joins TRBV5-6 to TRBJ2-7, with 9 bases lining up with TRBD1. The germline V gene has CDR1 SGHDT and CDR2 YYEEEE. This CDR3 is built from 16 residues. The V and J ends lost 4 bases and 0 bases, in that order; junction bases with no gene match: 8.

A few counts support this clonotype. The chain has TRBV5-8 and TRBJ2-1; D is ambiguous. V gave up 5 bases and J gave up 7 bases, with 13 bases separating them. The CDR3 has 13 amino acids. Germline CDR1 reads SGHTS; CDR2 reads YDEGEE. The CDR3: CASRGRWINEQFF. DNA of the CDR3: TGTGCCAGCAGAGGCAGATGGATAAATGAGCAGTTCTTC.

Ten or more counts support this clonotype. This chain joins TRBV11-2 and TRBJ1-1; 9 bases map to TRBD1. This CDR3 contains 14 residues. J was trimmed by 6 bases and V by 5 bases; bases with no gene match: 7. The germline V gene encodes CDR1 SGHAT and CDR2 FQNNGV. The CDR3 sequence: CASSEQGAKAEAFF. The CDR3 DNA sequence: TGTGCCAGCAGCGAACAGGGGGCGAAGGCTGAAGCTTTCTTT.

The CDR3 spells CSATDRDTEAFF. The CDR3 DNA follows: TGCAGTGCTACGGACAGAGACACTGAAGCTTTCTTT. The chain recombines TRBV20-1 with TRBJ1-1; a possible D gene is TRBD1 (6 bases). V was cut by 4 bases and J by 3 bases, with 9 bases left in between. The V gene's germline CDR1 is DFQATT and CDR2 SNEGSKA (reference sequence). The CDR3 loop spans 12 amino acids.